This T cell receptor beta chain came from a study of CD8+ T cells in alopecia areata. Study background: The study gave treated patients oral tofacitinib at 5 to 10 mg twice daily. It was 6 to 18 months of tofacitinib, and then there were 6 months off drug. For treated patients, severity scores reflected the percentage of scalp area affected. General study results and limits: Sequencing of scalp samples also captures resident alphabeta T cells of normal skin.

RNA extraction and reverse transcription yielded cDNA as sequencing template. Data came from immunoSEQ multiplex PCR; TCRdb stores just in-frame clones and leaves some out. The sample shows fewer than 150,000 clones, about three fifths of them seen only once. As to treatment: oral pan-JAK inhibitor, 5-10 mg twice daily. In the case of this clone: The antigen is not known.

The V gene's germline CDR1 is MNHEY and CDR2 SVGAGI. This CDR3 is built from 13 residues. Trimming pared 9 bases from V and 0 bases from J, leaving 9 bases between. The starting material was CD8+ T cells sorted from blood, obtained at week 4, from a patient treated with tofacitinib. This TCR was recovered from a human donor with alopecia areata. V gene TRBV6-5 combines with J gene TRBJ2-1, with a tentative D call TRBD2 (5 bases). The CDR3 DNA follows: TGTGCCAGTAGCGCGATCTCCTACAATGAGCAGTTCTTC. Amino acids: CASSAISYNEQFF.